Shown below are 18 T cell receptor beta chains from a single sample sequenced in a study of blood T cells in healthy people across ages (dated by TCRdb to the mid-2010s). Receptors were amplified or captured by 5' RACE. The sample was run on an Illumina HiSeq 2500. A second PCR of roughly 7 to 11 cycles was performed with a sample-barcoded 5' primer and a J-beta primer mix. The public reads were quality trimmed at Q25 with fastp and then assembled into clones with MiXCR by TCRdb, keeping productive beta chains. Each CDR3 protein appears once, grouped with its most common genes and DNA. This sample lists around 780,000 distinct CDR3 sequences; roughly 26% were detected once. The top ten constitute around 3% of the sample. This sample also appeared in a second study, on T cells of mothers and their children.

Sample: blood. The origin of the receptors is a boy aged 10-17 years in good health.

This clonotype was picked up a small number of times. V gene TRBV5-1 combines with J gene TRBJ1-1; 7 bases map to TRBD1. CDR3 length: 16 amino acids. CDR1 is SGHRS, CDR2 YFSETQ, per germline. V was clipped by 2 bases and J by 1 base; unmatched bases: 8. CDR3 nucleotides: TGCGCCAGCAGCTTCCCGAGGACAGGAGAGAACACTGAAGCTTTCTTT. As protein: CASSFPRTGENTEAFF.

The chain has TRBV5-5 and TRBJ2-5, with no clear D. Trimming left V 3 bases short and J 5 bases short, with 11 bases between. The CDR3 sequence is 13 residues long. Germline V lookup: CDR1 SGHKS, CDR2 YYEKEE (reference sequence). The CDR3 DNA is TGTGCCAGCAGCTCGGACGTAGGGGAGACCCAGTACTTC. Protein: CASSSDVGETQYF.

V and J are TRBV28 and TRBJ2-1; tentative D call: TRBD1 (6 bases). The DNA end is a closer match to TRBJ2-5, so the J assignment may be wrong. Looked up from germline, CDR1 is MDHEN and CDR2 is SYDVKM. The CDR3 sequence is 19 residues long. The CDR3 spells CASSTMLGDTGPVFMTQYF. CDR3 in DNA: TGTGCCAGCAGTACGATGCTCGGTGATACAGGGCCAGTTTTCATGACCCAGTACTTC.

In this sample, this clonotype turned up a few times. V gene TRBV6-2 or TRBV6-3 combines with J gene TRBJ1-5, with D maybe TRBD1 (5 bases). Per germline, CDR1 MNHEY and CDR2 SVGEGT. Trimming took off 7 bases at V and 8 bases at J, with 21 bases between the two ends. The CDR3 is 15 residues long. CDR3 bases: TGTGCCAGCAACCCTAACAAGGGGAGGGGAGAGCCCCAGCATTTT. Encoded protein: CASNPNKGRGEPQHF.

The rearrangement links TRBV11-2 to TRBJ1-3; D uncertain. This CDR3 has 16 residues. V lost 5 bases, J lost 2 bases, and 16 bases lay in between. Germline CDR1 reads SGHAT; CDR2 reads FQNNGV. The CDR3 bases are TGTGCCAGCAGCAGATTATCAGGAAAAACTGGAAACACCATATATTTT. Translated, it gives CASSRLSGKTGNTIYF.

This rearrangement joins TRBV6-1 to TRBJ2-5; no reliable D call. CDR1 and CDR2 (germline): MNHNS, SASEGT. Trimming shortened V by 2 bases and J by 4 bases, and 8 bases separated the two germline ends. The CDR3 contains 13 residues. The CDR3 nucleotides read TGTGCCAGCAGTGAAACATTCGCAGAGACCCAGTACTTC. Translated, it gives CASSETFAETQYF.

The chain links TRBV24-1 to TRBJ1-1, with D possibly being TRBD1 (6 bases). V was shortened by 9 bases and J by 3 bases, with 16 bases between the two germline ends. Germline V gene data show CDR1 as KGHDR and CDR2 as SFDVKD. The CDR3 has 14 residues. CDR3 nucleotide sequence: TGTGCCACCTCCGGGGAGGGACACGACACTGAAGCTTTCTTT. Protein sequence: CATSGEGHDTEAFF.

This clonotype was counted only a few times. The J gene is TRBJ2-7, the V gene TRBV20-1, with 7 bases lining up with TRBD1. This CDR3 spans 12 amino acids. The germline CDR1 and CDR2 sequences are DFQATT and SNEGSKA (reference sequence). Trimming removed 3 bases from V and 8 bases from J; junction bases left unmatched: 7. The CDR3, as DNA: TGCAGTGCTAGCTCGGGACAGATCCAGCAGTACTTC. Translation gives CSASSGQIQQYF.

This chain's CDR3 is CSALGSVHEKLFF. CDR3 sequence (DNA): TGCAGCGCTCTGGGCTCGGTCCATGAAAAACTGTTTTTT. V is TRBV29-1 and J is TRBJ1-4; no firm D call. The CDR3 contains 13 residues. CDR1 and CDR2 from the germline V gene are SQVTM and ANQGSEA. Trimming stripped 7 bases from V and 6 bases from J, with 15 bases between. Full variable domain (rest looked up from reference TRBV29-1 and TRBJ1-4): SAVISQKPSRDICQRGTSLTIQCQVDSQVTMMFWYRQQPGQSLTLIATANQGSEATYESGFVIDKFPISRPNLTFSTLTVSNMSPEDSSIYLCSALGSVHEKLFFGSGTQLSVL.

The genes are TRBV20-1 and TRBJ2-3, with 11 positions matching TRBD2. This CDR3 spans 14 amino acids. V lost 6 bases to trimming and J lost 5 bases; unmatched junction nucleotides: 7. Germline V CDR1 and CDR2: DFQATT, SNEGSKA (reference sequence). This CDR3 is CSATSGGGGDTQYF. CDR3 nucleotide sequence: TGCAGTGCCACTAGCGGGGGTGGCGGAGATACGCAGTATTTT.

This clonotype was picked up a small number of times. The chain uses TRBV5-1 and TRBJ1-4; 8 bases are a match to TRBD1. The CDR3 covers 14 residues. With V trimmed by 1 base and J by 7 bases, 3 bases remained unmatched. Germline V gene lookup returns CDR1 SGHRS and CDR2 YFSETQ. The CDR3 DNA reads TGCGCCAGCAGCTTGAGGACAGGGCGTGAAAAACTGTTTTTT. Translation: CASSLRTGREKLFF.

V usage is TRBV11-2 and J usage is TRBJ1-5; D is uncertain. V was cut by 2 bases and J by 5 bases, with 7 bases left in between. This CDR3 is built from 13 residues. Germline CDR1 is SGHAT and CDR2 is FQNNGV. DNA of the CDR3: TGTGCCAGCAGCTTAAACGAAGATCAGCCCCAGCATTTT. This codes for CASSLNEDQPQHF.

This clonotype occurred a few times. V gene TRBV27 combines with J gene TRBJ2-1, with TRBD2 as a possible D gene (5 bases). The CDR3 totals 13 residues. The V end was cut by 8 bases, the J end by 3 bases, with 11 bases between. From germline, CDR1 is MNHEY and CDR2 SMNVEV (reference sequence). The chain's CDR3 is CASADSLYNEQFF. The DNA of the CDR3 is TGTGCCAGCGCGGACTCCCTCTACAATGAGCAGTTCTTC.

This clonotype appeared a few times. The chain recombines TRBV6-5 with TRBJ2-5; possibly TRBD1 for D (5 bases). The end of the DNA fits TRBJ2-7 better, so the J call may be wrong. The CDR3 contains 13 residues. Looked up from germline, CDR1 is MNHEY and CDR2 is SVGAGI. CDR3 protein: CASSYGAGFEQYF. Written as DNA, the CDR3 is TGTGCCAGCAGTTACGGGGCAGGGTTCGAGCAGTACTTC.

This clonotype has just a few counts. The V gene is TRBV25-1, the J gene TRBJ2-1, with D perhaps assigned TRBD1 or TRBD2 (5 bases each). The germline V and J ends were trimmed by 7 bases and 6 bases, with 19 bases remaining between them. In germline, CDR1 is MGHDK, CDR2 SYGVNS. This CDR3 is built from 15 residues. The CDR3 region has the DNA TGTGCCAGCACTTCCGGGACCCTTTTCCCCAATGAGCAGTTCTTC. It encodes CASTSGTLFPNEQFF.

This rearrangement joins TRBV12-3 or TRBV12-4 to TRBJ2-7; no definite D call. V lost 7 bases, J lost 2 bases, and 12 bases lay in between. This CDR3 has 13 residues. CDR3 protein: CASTYPGAYEQYF. CDR3 DNA: TGTGCCAGCACCTACCCGGGCGCCTACGAGCAGTACTTC.

V gene TRBV5-1 combines with J gene TRBJ2-5; 11 bases align to TRBD2. Germline assignment: CDR1 SGHRS and CDR2 YFSETQ. This CDR3 comprises 17 residues. Trimming cost V 2 bases and J 4 bases; bases outside gene matches: 10. CDR3 protein: CASSFDYSGGAVETQYF. In DNA form, the CDR3 reads TGCGCCAGCAGCTTCGATTATAGCGGGGGGGCCGTAGAGACCCAGTACTTC.

This chain uses TRBV29-1 with TRBJ2-7; D unclear. The J call is in doubt because the DNA end fits TRBJ2-5 better. This CDR3 has 11 amino acids. Germline V lookup: CDR1 SQVTM, CDR2 ANQGSEA. CDR3 sequence reads: CSVEVGKTQYF. The CDR3 DNA sequence: TGCAGCGTTGAAGTCGGCAAGACCCAGTACTTC.